This T cell receptor (beta chain) is drawn from a study of neoadjuvant anti-PD-1 for oral cavity cancer. TCRdb's table, derived via immunoSEQ multiplex PCR, lists solely in-frame clones and lacks some. The sample has approximately 67,000 clones; around four fifths are singletons. After removal of 4 bases from V and 7 bases from J, the junction contained 6 bases not matched to a gene. The CDR3 runs 14 residues. In germline, CDR1 is SGHRS, CDR2 YFSETQ. This receptor was taken from a person aged 35 to 85 with oral cavity squamous cell carcinoma. The rearrangement links TRBV5-1 to TRBJ2-7; TRBD1 matches 12 bases. The sequences come from PBMCs, collected before nivolumab (anti-PD-1) treatment. The CDR3 protein is CASSPGQGAREQYF. DNA for the CDR3: TGCGCCAGCAGCCCGGGACAGGGGGCGCGAGAGCAGTACTTC.